One and the same sample provided the 2 T cell receptor beta chains below, sequenced in a study of blood T cell repertoires in COVID-19. TCRdb's table, derived via immunoSEQ multiplex PCR, lists solely in-frame clones and lacks some. Of almost 200,000 clones listed, roughly nine tenths were seen once; the top ten hold more than 0.7%. The source material was peripheral blood. Receptors were obtained from an older woman with acute or convalescent COVID-19.

This chain joins TRBV5-5 and TRBJ2-1, with D possibly being TRBD2 (7 bases). V lost 0 bases, J lost 6 bases, and 19 bases lay in between. Germline V gives CDR1 SGHKS, CDR2 YYEKEE (reference sequence). There are 17 residues in the CDR3. This chain's CDR3 is CASSLVGGAPRGNEQFF. Here the CDR3 DNA reads TGTGCCAGCAGCTTGGTGGGGGGGGCCCCTCGGGGCAATGAGCAGTTCTTC.

This CDR3 reads CASSYRRDRGNYGYTF. CDR3 nucleotides: TGTGCCAGCAGCTACCGACGGGACAGGGGTAACTATGGCTACACCTTC. The genes are TRBV9 and TRBJ1-2; TRBD1 matches 10 bases. The J segment lost 1 base and the V segment lost 4 bases, leaving 7 bases of the junction unmatched. Per germline, CDR1 SGDLS and CDR2 YYNGEE. The CDR3 is 16 amino acids.